Here is one T cell receptor (beta chain) with its context. Antigen: not known. The sample comes from a study of CD8+ T cells in alopecia areata. Study-wide findings and caveats: Only one nonresponder was present, which leaves the link between baseline CD8+ expansion and response uncertain. Sequences from scalp samples also cover resident alphabeta T cells of normal skin.

Treatment: oral pan-JAK inhibitor, 5-10 mg twice daily. Trimming cost V 1 base and J 4 bases; bases outside gene matches: 8. Germline CDR1 reads SGHRS; CDR2 reads YFSETQ. The CDR3 contains 15 residues. It was cDNA, reverse transcribed from extracted RNA, that served as the sequencing template. Profiled with immunoSEQ multiplex PCR; TCRdb holds only in-frame clones, not every one. This sample has under 150,000 clones; 53% occur once, and the top ten carry just over 0.45%. The clonotype was recovered from a human donor with alopecia areata. The chain joins TRBV5-1 to TRBJ2-7; 7 nucleotides match TRBD1. Sequencing was performed on CD4+ T cells sorted from blood, taken at week 4, from a patient treated with tofacitinib. The CDR3 spells CASSLRTGVEYEQYF. The CDR3 coding sequence is TGCGCCAGCAGCTTGCGTACAGGGGTGGAATACGAGCAGTACTTC.